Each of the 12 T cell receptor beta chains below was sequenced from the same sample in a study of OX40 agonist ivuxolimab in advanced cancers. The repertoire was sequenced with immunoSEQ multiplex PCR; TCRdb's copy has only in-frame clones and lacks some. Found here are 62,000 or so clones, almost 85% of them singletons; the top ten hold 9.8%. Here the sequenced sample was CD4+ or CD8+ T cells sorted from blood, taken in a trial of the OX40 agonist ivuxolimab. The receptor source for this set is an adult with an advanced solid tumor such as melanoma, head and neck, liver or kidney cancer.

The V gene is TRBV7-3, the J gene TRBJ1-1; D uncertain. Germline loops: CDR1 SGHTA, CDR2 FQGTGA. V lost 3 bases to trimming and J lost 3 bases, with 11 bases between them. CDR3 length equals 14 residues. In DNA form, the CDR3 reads TGTGCCAGCAGCTTTAACGCGGGAGACACTGAAGCTTTCTTT. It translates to CASSFNAGDTEAFF. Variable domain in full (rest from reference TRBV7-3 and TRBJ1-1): GAGVSQTPSNKVTEKGKYVELRCDPISGHTALYWYRQSLGQGPEFLIYFQGTGAADDSGLPNDRFFAVRPEGSVSTLKIQRTERGDSAVYLCASSFNAGDTEAFFGQGTRLTVV.

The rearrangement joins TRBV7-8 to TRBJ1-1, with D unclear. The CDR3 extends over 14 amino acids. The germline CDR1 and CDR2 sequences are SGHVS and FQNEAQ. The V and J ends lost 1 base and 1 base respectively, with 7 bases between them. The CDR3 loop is CASSLGLGNTEAFF. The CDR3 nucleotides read TGTGCCAGCAGCTTAGGTCTCGGGAACACTGAAGCTTTCTTT.

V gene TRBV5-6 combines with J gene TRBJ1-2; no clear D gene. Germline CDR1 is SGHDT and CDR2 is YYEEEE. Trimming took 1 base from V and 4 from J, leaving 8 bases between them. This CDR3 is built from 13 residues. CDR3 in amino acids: CASSLTETYGYTF. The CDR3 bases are TGTGCCAGCAGCTTGACAGAGACCTATGGCTACACCTTC.

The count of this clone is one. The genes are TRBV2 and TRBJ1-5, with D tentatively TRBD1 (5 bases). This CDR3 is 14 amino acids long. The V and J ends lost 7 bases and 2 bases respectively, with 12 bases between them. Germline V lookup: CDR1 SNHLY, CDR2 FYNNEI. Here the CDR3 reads CASNSRVGNQPQHF. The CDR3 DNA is TGTGCCAGCAACTCCAGGGTCGGCAATCAGCCCCAGCATTTT.

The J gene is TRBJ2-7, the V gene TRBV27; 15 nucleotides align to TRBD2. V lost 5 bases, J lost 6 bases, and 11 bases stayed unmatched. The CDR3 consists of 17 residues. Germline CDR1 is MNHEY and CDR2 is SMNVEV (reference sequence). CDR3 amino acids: CASSQGLAGGEPLEQYF. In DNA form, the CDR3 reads TGTGCCAGCAGTCAGGGACTAGCGGGGGGCGAACCCCTCGAGCAGTACTTC.

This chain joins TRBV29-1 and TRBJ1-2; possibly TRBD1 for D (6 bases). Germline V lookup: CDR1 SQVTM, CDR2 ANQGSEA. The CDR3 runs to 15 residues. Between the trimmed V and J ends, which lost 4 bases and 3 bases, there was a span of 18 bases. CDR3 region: CSVVGGRGSDYGYTF. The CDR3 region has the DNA TGCAGCGTTGTGGGCGGTAGGGGGTCGGACTATGGCTACACCTTC.

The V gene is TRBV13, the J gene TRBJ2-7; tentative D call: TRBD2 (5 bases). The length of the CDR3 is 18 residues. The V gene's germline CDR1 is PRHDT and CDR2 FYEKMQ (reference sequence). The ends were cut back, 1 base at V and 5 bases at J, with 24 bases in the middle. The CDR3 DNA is TGTGCCAGCAGCTTAGTTGGCGAAGCGGCCTACTCCTATGACGAGCAGTACTTC. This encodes CASSLVGEAAYSYDEQYF.

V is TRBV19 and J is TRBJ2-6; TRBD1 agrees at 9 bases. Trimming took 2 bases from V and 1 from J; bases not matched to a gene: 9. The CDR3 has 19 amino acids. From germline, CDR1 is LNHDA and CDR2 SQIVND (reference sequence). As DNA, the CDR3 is TGTGCCAGTAGTATAATGAAAGGGACAGGGAAATCTGGGGCCAACGTCCTGACTTTC. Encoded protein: CASSIMKGTGKSGANVLTF.

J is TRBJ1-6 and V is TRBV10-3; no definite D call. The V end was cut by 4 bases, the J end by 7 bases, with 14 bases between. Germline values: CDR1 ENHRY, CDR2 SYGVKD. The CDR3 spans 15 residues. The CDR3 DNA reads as TGTGCCATCAGTGCACGGTCGTTCGGGAATTCACCCCTCCACTTT. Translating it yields CAISARSFGNSPLHF.

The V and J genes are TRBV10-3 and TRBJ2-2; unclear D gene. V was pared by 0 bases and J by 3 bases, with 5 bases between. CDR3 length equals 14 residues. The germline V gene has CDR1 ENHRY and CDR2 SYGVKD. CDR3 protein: CAISESIYTGELFF. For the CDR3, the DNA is TGTGCCATCAGTGAGTCGATTTACACCGGGGAGCTGTTTTTT.

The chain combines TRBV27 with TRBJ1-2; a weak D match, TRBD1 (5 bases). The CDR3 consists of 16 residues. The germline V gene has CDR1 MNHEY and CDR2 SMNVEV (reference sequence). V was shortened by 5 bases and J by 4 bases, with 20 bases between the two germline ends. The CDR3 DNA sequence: TGTGCCAGCAGTAAGAACCGGGACTCGAGGGGCTATGGCTACACCTTC. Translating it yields CASSKNRDSRGYGYTF.

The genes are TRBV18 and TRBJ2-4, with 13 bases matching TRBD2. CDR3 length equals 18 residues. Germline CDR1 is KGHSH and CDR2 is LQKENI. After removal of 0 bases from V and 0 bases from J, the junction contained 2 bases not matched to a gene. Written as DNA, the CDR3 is TGTGCCAGCTCACCACCGACTAGCGGGGGGATAGCCAAAAACATTCAGTACTTC. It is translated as CASSPPTSGGIAKNIQYF.